This TCR beta chain stems from a study of vaccination and CD4 T cells after COVID-19. As regards this clonotype: Its antigen is not known.

Per germline, CDR1 SGHDN and CDR2 FVKESK. V lost 3 bases, J lost 2 bases, and 17 bases lay in between. The CDR3 totals 16 residues. Cultured CD4+ T-cell DNA underwent Oncomine TCR Beta short-read sequencing. TCRdb ran MiXCR on the PCR reads and lists one entry per CDR3 protein. This sample has about 12,000 distinct CDR3 sequences, with more than 70% found just once. The treatment was: roughly 10-day PBMC culture with coronavirus spike peptide pools or control peptides (ViraFEST assay). This chain uses TRBV14 with TRBJ2-7; TRBD2 might be the D (5 bases). Sequenced material: CD4+ T cells from blood, cultured in vitro. This clonotype originated in a human donor who had recovered from COVID-19. The CDR3 DNA sequence: TGTGCCAGCAGCCATATGCTAGCAAGCGACCCCTACGAGCAGTACTTC. It is translated as CASSHMLASDPYEQYF. Based on the CDR3 plus reference TRBV14 and TRBJ2-7, the full variable domain is EAGVTQFPSHSVIEKGQTVTLRCDPISGHDNLYWYRRVMGKEIKFLLHFVKESKQDESGMPNNRFLAERTGGTYSTLKVQPAELEDSGVYFCASSHMLASDPYEQYFGPGTRLTVT.